Sequencing of this T cell receptor beta chain was carried out in a study of shared clonotypes between healthy human individuals. Study summary: The study drew on two women and three men aged 18 to 49 as donors.

Sequencing was performed with immunoSEQ multiplex PCR; in TCRdb, only in-frame clones are kept and a portion is missing. The sample contains roughly 2.5 million clones, more than 80% of which appear only once. Per germline, CDR1 ENHRY and CDR2 SYGVKD. V lost 2 bases, J lost 4 bases, and 12 bases lay in between. CDR3 length: 15 residues. Study conclusions and caveats: Relative to their counterparts shared across all four donors, non-shared clonotypes exhibited diminished generation probabilities.

This clone is a singleton in its sample. The antigen is undetermined. The receptor was derived from a man between 18 and 35 years old in good health. The sequencing sample was made of naive CD4+ T cells sorted from blood. Subset described: CD45RA+ positively selected. The chain combines TRBV10-3 with TRBJ1-3; D perhaps matches TRBD1 (6 bases). This CDR3 reads CAISETGSSGNTIYF. CDR3 sequence (DNA): TGTGCCATCAGTGAGACAGGGAGCAGCGGAAACACCATATATTTT.